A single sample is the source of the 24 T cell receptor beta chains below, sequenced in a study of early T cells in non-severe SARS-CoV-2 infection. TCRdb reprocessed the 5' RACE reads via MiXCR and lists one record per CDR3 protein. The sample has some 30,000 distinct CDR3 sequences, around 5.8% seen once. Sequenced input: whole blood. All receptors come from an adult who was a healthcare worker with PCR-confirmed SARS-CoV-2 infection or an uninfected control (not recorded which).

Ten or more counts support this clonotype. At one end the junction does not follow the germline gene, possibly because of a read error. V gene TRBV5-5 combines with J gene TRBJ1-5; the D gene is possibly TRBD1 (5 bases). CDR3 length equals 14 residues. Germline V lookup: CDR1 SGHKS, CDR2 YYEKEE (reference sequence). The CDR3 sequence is CASSYQGSSQPQHF. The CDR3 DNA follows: TGTGCCAGCAGCTATCAGGGAAGCAGTCAGCCCCAGCATTTT.

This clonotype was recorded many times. CDR3 region: CASSPRVLAGKYEQFF. The CDR3 region has the DNA TGTGCCAGCAGCCCCCGGGTGTTAGCGGGAAAGTATGAGCAGTTCTTC. The chain employs TRBV14 and TRBJ2-1; TRBD2 aligns across 8 bases. Germline loops: CDR1 SGHDN, CDR2 FVKESK. This CDR3 has 16 residues. The J segment lost 8 bases and the V segment lost 4 bases, leaving 13 bases of the junction unmatched. Full variable domain (missing parts from reference TRBV14 and TRBJ2-1): EAGVTQFPSHSVIEKGQTVTLRCDPISGHDNLYWYRRVMGKEIKFLLHFVKESKQDESGMPNNRFLAERTGGTYSTLKVQPAELEDSGVYFCASSPRVLAGKYEQFFGPGTRLTVL.

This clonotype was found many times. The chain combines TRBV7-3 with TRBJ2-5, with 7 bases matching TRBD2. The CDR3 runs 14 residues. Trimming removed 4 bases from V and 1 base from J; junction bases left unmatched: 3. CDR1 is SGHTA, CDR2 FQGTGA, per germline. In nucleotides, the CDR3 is TGTGCCAGCAGCTCTGGGACTATCCAAGAGACCCAGTACTTC. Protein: CASSSGTIQETQYF.

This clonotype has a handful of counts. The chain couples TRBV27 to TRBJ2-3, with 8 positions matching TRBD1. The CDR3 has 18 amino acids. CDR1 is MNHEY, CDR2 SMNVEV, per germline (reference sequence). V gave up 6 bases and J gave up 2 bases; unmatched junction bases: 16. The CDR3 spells CASSNDHPRGRATDTQYF. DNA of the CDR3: TGTGCCAGCAGCAACGACCACCCCAGGGGGCGCGCCACAGATACGCAGTATTTT.

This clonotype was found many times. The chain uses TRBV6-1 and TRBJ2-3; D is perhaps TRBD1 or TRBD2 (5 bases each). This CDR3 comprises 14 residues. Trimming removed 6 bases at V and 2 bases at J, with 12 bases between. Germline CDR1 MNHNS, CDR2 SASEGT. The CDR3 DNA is TGTGCCAGCAGCAGGGACCACGCCACAGATACGCAGTATTTT. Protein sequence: CASSRDHATDTQYF.

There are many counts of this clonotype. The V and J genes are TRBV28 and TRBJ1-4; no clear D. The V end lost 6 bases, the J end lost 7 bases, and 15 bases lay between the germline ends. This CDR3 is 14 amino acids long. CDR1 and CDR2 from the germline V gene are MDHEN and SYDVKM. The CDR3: CASRIQLHGEKLFF. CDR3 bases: TGTGCCAGCAGGATACAGTTGCATGGTGAAAAACTGTTTTTT. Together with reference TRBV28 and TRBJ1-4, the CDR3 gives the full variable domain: DVKVTQSSRYLVKRTGEKVFLECVQDMDHENMFWYRQDPGLGLRLIYFSYDVKMKEKGDIPEGYSVSREKKERFSLILESASTNQTSMYLCASRIQLHGEKLFFGSGTQLSVL.

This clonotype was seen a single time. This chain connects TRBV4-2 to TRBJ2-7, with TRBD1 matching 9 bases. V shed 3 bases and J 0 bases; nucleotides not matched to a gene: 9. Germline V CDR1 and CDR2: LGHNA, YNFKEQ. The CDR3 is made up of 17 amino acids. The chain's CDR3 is CASSHRPDRGSSYEQYF. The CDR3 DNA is TGTGCCAGCAGCCACCGACCGGACAGGGGTTCCTCCTACGAGCAGTACTTC.

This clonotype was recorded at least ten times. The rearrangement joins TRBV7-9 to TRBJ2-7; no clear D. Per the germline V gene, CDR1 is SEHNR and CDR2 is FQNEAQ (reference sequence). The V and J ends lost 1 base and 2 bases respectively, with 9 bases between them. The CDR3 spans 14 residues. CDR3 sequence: CASSLGEPPYEQYF. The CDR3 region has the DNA TGTGCCAGCAGCTTAGGTGAGCCCCCCTACGAGCAGTACTTC.

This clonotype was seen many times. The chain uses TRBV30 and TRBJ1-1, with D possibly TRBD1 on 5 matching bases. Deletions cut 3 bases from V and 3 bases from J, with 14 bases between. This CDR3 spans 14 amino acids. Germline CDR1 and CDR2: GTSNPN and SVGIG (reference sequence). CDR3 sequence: CAWSRGRGDTEAFF. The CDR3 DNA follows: TGTGCCTGGAGCCGGGGGAGAGGGGACACTGAAGCTTTCTTT.

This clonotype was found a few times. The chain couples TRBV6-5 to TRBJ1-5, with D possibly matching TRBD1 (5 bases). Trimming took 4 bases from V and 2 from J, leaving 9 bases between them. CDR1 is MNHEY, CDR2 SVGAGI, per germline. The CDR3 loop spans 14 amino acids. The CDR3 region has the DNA TGTGCCAGCAGTTCAGGGAAGGGCAATCAGCCCCAGCATTTT. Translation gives CASSSGKGNQPQHF.

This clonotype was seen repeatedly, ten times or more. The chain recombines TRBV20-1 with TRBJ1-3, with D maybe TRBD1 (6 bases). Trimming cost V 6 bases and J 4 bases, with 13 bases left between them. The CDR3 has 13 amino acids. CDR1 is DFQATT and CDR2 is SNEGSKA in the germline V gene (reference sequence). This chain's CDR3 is CSAAMDRGNTIYF. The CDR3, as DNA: TGCAGTGCGGCCATGGACAGAGGAAACACCATATATTTT.

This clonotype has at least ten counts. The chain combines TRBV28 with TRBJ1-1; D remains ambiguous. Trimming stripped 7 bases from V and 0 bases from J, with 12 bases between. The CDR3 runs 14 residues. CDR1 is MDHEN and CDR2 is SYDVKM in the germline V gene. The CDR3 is CASTQVLLNTEAFF. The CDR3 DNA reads TGTGCCAGCACGCAGGTCCTATTGAACACTGAAGCTTTCTTT.

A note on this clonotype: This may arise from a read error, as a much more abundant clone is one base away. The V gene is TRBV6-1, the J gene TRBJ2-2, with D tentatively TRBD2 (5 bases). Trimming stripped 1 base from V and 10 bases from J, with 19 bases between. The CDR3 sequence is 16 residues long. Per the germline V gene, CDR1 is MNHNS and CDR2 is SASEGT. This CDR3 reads CASSEERVVLAEELFF. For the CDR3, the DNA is TGTGCCAGCAGTGAAGAAAGGGTTGTCCTAGCCGAGGAGCTGTTTTTT.

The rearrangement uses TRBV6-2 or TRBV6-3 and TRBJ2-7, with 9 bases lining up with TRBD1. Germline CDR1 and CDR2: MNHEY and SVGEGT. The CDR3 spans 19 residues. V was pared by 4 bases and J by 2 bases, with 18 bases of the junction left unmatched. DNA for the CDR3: TGTGCCAGCAGTTCCGACAGGGGGAATCCCCACACCTCACCCTACGAGCAGTACTTC. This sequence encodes CASSSDRGNPHTSPYEQYF.

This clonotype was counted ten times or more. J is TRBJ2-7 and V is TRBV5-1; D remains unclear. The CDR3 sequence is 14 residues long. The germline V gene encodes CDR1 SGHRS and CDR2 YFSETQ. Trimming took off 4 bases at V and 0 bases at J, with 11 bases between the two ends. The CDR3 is CASSLGRSSYEQYF. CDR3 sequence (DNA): TGCGCCAGCAGCCTCGGCAGGAGCTCCTACGAGCAGTACTTC.

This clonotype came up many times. CDR3: CATSDLPSGRETDTQYF. CDR3 coding DNA: TGTGCCACCAGTGATTTGCCTAGCGGGAGAGAAACAGATACGCAGTATTTT. This sequence joins TRBV24-1 and TRBJ2-3; 10 bases fit TRBD2. The junction had 5 bases not matched to a gene; V was cut back by 0 bases and J by 3 bases. This CDR3 has 17 amino acids. Germline CDR1 and CDR2: KGHDR and SFDVKD.

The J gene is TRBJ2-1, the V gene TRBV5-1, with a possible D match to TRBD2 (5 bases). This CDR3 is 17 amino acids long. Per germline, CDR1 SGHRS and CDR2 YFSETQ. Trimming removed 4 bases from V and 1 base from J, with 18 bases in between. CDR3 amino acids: CASSGPSSGLSYNEQFF. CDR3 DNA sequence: TGCGCCAGCAGCGGACCCTCTTCGGGGTTATCCTACAATGAGCAGTTCTTC.

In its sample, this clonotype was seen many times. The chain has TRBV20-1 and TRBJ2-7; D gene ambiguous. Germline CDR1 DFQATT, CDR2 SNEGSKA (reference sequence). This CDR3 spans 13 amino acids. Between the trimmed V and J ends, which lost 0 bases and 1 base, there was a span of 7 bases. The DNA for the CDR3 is TGCAGTGCTAGAGACCCCGTATCCTACGAGCAGTACTTC. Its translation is CSARDPVSYEQYF.

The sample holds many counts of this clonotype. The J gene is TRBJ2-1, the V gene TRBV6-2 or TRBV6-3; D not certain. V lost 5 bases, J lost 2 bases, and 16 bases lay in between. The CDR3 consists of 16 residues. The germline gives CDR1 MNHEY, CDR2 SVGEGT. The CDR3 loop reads CASSNEVGVAYNEQFF. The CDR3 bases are TGTGCCAGCAGTAATGAGGTTGGCGTAGCCTACAATGAGCAGTTCTTC.

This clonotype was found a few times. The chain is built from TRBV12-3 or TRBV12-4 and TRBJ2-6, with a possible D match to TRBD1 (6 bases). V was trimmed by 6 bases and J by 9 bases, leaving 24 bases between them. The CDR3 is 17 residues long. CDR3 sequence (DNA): TGTGCCAGCAGACCCCACAAAGGACAGTTTAAGGACAACGTCCTGACTTTC. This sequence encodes CASRPHKGQFKDNVLTF.

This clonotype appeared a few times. The CDR3 loop reads CSVGQNTDTQYF. The CDR3 DNA reads as TGCAGCGTGGGACAGAACACAGATACGCAGTATTTT. The chain uses TRBV29-1 and TRBJ2-3; 7 bases fit TRBD1. Germline V CDR1 and CDR2: SQVTM, ANQGSEA. Trimming cost V 6 bases and J 2 bases; bases outside gene matches: 2. CDR3 length: 12 amino acids.

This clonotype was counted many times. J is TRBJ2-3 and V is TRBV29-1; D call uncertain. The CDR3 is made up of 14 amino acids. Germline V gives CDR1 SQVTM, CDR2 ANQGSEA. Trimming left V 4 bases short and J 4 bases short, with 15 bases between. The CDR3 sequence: CSVAADAGADTQYF. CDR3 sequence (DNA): TGCAGCGTTGCAGCTGACGCAGGAGCAGATACGCAGTATTTT.

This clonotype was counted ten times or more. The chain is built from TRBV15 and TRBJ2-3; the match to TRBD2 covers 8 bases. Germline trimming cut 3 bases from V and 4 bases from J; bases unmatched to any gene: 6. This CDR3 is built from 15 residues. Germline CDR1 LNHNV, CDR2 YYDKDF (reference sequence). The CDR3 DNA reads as TGTGCCACCAGCAGCACTAGCGGATACGCAGATACGCAGTATTTT. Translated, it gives CATSSTSGYADTQYF.

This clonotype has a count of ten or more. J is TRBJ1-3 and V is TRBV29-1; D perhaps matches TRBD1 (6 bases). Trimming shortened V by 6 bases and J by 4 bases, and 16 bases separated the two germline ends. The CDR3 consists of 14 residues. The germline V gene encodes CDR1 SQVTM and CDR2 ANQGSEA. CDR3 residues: CSVGAQGIGNTIYF. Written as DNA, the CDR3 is TGCAGCGTAGGGGCCCAGGGGATCGGAAACACCATATATTTT.